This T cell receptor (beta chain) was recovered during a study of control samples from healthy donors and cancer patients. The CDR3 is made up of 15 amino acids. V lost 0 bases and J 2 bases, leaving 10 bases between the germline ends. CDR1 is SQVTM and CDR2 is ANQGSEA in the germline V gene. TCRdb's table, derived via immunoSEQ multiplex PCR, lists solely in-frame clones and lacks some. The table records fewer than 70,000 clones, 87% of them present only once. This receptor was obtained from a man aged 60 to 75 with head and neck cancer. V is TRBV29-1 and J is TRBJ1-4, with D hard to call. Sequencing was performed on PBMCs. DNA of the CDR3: TGCAGCGTTGAAGATCACGTGGGGACTAATGAAAAACTGTTTTTT. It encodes CSVEDHVGTNEKLFF.